This is a list of T cell receptor beta chains from one sample in a study of cytomegalovirus exposure and HLA in healthy donors. Some clones are missing from TCRdb's copy, which holds only in-frame ones; the method was immunoSEQ multiplex PCR. Here the sample spans approximately 98,000 clones, about 80% being singletons. Sample: PBMCs. The receptors were gathered from a man between 18 and 29 years old in good health and CMV-seropositive. Each CDR3 is given with its conserved first and last residue. A D gene is named only where the DNA matches it firmly. Only part of the rows carry a size: once, few, many, or a class if the clone is expanded.

V gene,D gene,clone size,J gene,CDR3 protein,CDR3 DNA
TRBV28,TRBD1,few,TRBJ1-4,CASSFSGQGAYRANEKLFF,TGTGCCAGCAGTTTTTCCGGACAGGGGGCCTATAGAGCTAATGAAAAACTGTTTTTT
TRBV30,TRBD2,-,TRBJ2-2,CAWSGDGDGGGAFGELFF,TGTGCCTGGAGTGGGGATGGAGATGGCGGGGGGGCCTTCGGGGAGCTGTTTTTT
TRBV11-3,-,few,TRBJ1-5,CASSLELGRGSLGGNQPQHF,TGTGCCAGCAGCTTAGAACTGGGCAGGGGTTCCCTTGGGGGCAATCAGCCCCAGCATTTT
TRBV5-1,TRBD1,-,TRBJ1-2,CASSWTGFGNGYTF,TGCGCCAGCAGCTGGACAGGTTTCGGCAATGGCTACACCTTC
TRBV30,-,-,TRBJ1-3,CAWSVANTIYF,TGTGCCTGGAGTGTGGCAAACACCATATATTTT
TRBV18,TRBD1,-,TRBJ2-7,CASSRDRGIYEQYF,TGTGCCAGCTCAAGGGACAGGGGAATCTACGAGCAGTACTTC
TRBV19,-,-,TRBJ2-5,CASSEGIRRETQYF,TGTGCCAGTAGTGAAGGTATAAGGCGGGAGACCCAGTACTTC
TRBV23-1,TRBD2,few,TRBJ2-2,CASSQPTQGLAGGRDTGELFF,TGCGCCAGCAGTCAACCCACACAAGGACTAGCGGGGGGGCGGGACACCGGGGAGCTGTTTTTT
TRBV5-1,-,-,TRBJ1-1,CASSLTGSAEAFF,TGCGCCAGCAGCTTGACAGGGTCTGCTGAAGCTTTCTTT
TRBV5-6,TRBD1,few,TRBJ1-3,CASSLTGGSGNTIYF,TGTGCCAGCAGCTTGACAGGGGGCTCTGGAAACACCATATATTTT
TRBV5-1,-,-,TRBJ1-1,CASNVGGGPGDTEAFF,TGCGCCAGCAACGTCGGCGGGGGGCCGGGAGACACTGAAGCTTTCTTT
TRBV5-1,-,-,TRBJ2-2,CASSLYRVYTGELFF,TGCGCCAGCAGCTTATACCGGGTCTACACCGGGGAGCTGTTTTTT
TRBV4-1,TRBD1,-,TRBJ1-1,CASSSGTGGKLAEAFF,TGCGCCAGCAGCTCCGGGACAGGGGGCAAGCTTGCTGAAGCTTTCTTT
TRBV6-5,-,-,TRBJ1-1,CASSYRTRTPEAFF,TGTGCCAGCAGCTACCGGACAAGAACCCCTGAAGCTTTCTTT
TRBV7-9,TRBD1,-,TRBJ2-1,CASSPPMPGQGANEQFF,TGTGCCAGCAGCCCACCGATGCCGGGACAGGGGGCAAATGAGCAGTTCTTC
TRBV6-1,-,-,TRBJ1-4,CASRLRHNEKLFF,TGTGCCAGCAGGTTGCGACACAATGAAAAACTGTTTTTT
TRBV2,-,-,TRBJ2-3,CASSETGGDTDTQYF,TGTGCCAGCAGTGAAACGGGTGGCGACACAGATACGCAGTATTTT
TRBV5-1,-,-,TRBJ2-3,CASSIEISTDTQYF,TGCGCCAGCAGCATAGAGATAAGCACAGATACGCAGTATTTT
TRBV6-1,TRBD1,-,TRBJ1-2,CASSDVGQAGYGYTF,TGTGCCAGCAGCGACGTTGGACAGGCGGGCTATGGCTACACCTTC
TRBV2,-,-,TRBJ2-1,CASSEAPGNNPNEQFF,TGTGCCAGCAGTGAAGCCCCGGGTAATAATCCCAATGAGCAGTTCTTC
TRBV27,TRBD2,once,TRBJ2-3,CASRWGLAGNTDTQYF,TGTGCCAGCAGATGGGGACTAGCGGGGAACACAGATACGCAGTATTTT
TRBV5-5,-,once,TRBJ2-1,CASSLRWQDEQFF,TGTGCCAGCAGCTTGAGGTGGCAGGATGAGCAGTTCTTC
TRBV15,-,-,TRBJ1-2,CATSRDLTAYGYTF,TGTGCCACCAGCAGAGATCTGACAGCCTATGGCTACACCTTC
TRBV28,TRBD1,-,TRBJ2-6,CASSTQGPSGANVLTF,TGTGCCAGCAGCACACAGGGGCCCTCTGGGGCCAACGTCCTGACTTTC
TRBV5-1,-,-,TRBJ1-6,CASSLEGFYNSPLHF,TGCGCCAGCAGCTTGGAGGGGTTCTATAATTCACCCCTCCACTTT
TRBV5-1,TRBD1,-,TRBJ2-1,CASSPGGAGHNEQFF,TGCGCCAGCAGTCCAGGGGGCGCGGGTCACAATGAGCAGTTCTTC
TRBV6-6,-,-,TRBJ2-3,CASSYSEQISTDTQYF,TGTGCCAGCAGTTACTCGGAACAGATCAGCACAGATACGCAGTATTTT
TRBV28,-,-,TRBJ1-4,CASRTFGVAKLFF,TGTGCCAGCAGGACTTTCGGGGTTGCAAAACTGTTTTTT
TRBV4-1,-,-,TRBJ2-2,CASSQDQANTGELFF,TGCGCCAGCAGCCAAGATCAGGCTAACACCGGGGAGCTGTTTTTT
TRBV4-1,-,-,TRBJ2-7,CASSQRANGGNSYEQYF,TGCGCCAGCAGCCAAAGGGCTAACGGAGGGAACTCCTACGAGCAGTACTTC
TRBV6-5,-,-,TRBJ2-7,CAENLGRGLPYEQYF,TGTGCCGAAAACTTAGGGCGGGGTCTCCCCTACGAGCAGTACTTC
TRBV7-9,-,-,TRBJ2-7,CASSLARAHEQYF,TGTGCCAGCAGCTTAGCCAGGGCCCACGAGCAGTACTTC
TRBV5-1,TRBD1,few,TRBJ2-6,CASSLGGTGGSGANVLTF,TGCGCCAGCAGCTTGGGAGGGACAGGGGGCTCTGGGGCCAACGTCCTGACTTTC
TRBV28,-,-,TRBJ1-6,CASSFPADRSSYNSPLHF,TGTGCCAGCAGTTTTCCCGCTGACCGGAGCTCCTATAATTCACCCCTCCACTTT
TRBV30,TRBD2,few,TRBJ2-7,CAWRGLEYSSYEQYF,TGTGCCTGGAGGGGACTAGAATATAGCTCCTACGAGCAGTACTTC
TRBV6-5,-,once,TRBJ1-5,CASSYSPGSNQPQHF,TGTGCCAGCAGTTACTCCCCAGGGAGCAATCAGCCCCAGCATTTT
TRBV18,TRBD1,-,TRBJ1-2,CASSPLFQGQGYGYTF,TGTGCCAGCTCACCACTCTTTCAGGGACAGGGCTATGGCTACACCTTC
TRBV19,-,-,TRBJ1-5,CASRETGLNQPQHF,TGTGCCAGTAGGGAGACAGGTCTCAATCAGCCCCAGCATTTT
TRBV5-5,TRBD2,-,TRBJ2-5,CASSLFPPTSGGDQETQYF,TGTGCCAGCAGCCTTTTTCCCCCCACTAGCGGGGGGGATCAAGAGACCCAGTACTTC
TRBV7-9,TRBD1,-,TRBJ2-7,CASSSALGQVSYEQYF,TGTGCCAGCAGCTCCGCCCTGGGACAGGTCTCCTACGAGCAGTACTTC
TRBV7-2,TRBD2,-,TRBJ2-4,CASSLMASGGRGIQYF,TGTGCCAGCAGCTTAATGGCTAGCGGGGGGAGGGGCATTCAGTACTTC
TRBV28,-,once,TRBJ1-2,CASSRRGGGYTF,TGTGCCAGCAGCCGGAGGGGTGGGGGCTACACCTTC
TRBV7-7,TRBD1,-,TRBJ2-2,CASSLGGTGQAGELFF,TGTGCCAGCAGCTTAGGGGGGACAGGTCAGGCCGGGGAGCTGTTTTTT
TRBV2,-,-,TRBJ2-7,CASSEAVTGSNEQYF,TGTGCCAGCAGTGAAGCCGTGACAGGTAGCAACGAGCAGTACTTC
TRBV7-9,-,-,TRBJ1-1,CASSDTPQVNTEAFF,TGTGCCAGCAGCGATACCCCCCAGGTAAACACTGAAGCTTTCTTT
TRBV11-3,-,-,TRBJ2-1,CASSRRDSDNEQFF,TGTGCCAGCAGCAGGCGGGATTCCGACAATGAGCAGTTCTTC
TRBV18,-,-,TRBJ2-3,CASSPPTASSTDTQYF,TGTGCCAGCTCACCACCGACAGCATCTAGCACAGATACGCAGTATTTT